The 20 T cell receptor beta chains reported below all come from one sample, sequenced in a study of cytomegalovirus exposure and HLA in healthy donors. 13 Jbeta primers and 60 Vbeta primers were used for the PCR. Libraries were prepared by immunoSEQ multiplex PCR; TCRdb keeps only in-frame clonotypes and omits some of them. The sample contains some 99,000 clones, 81% of which appear only once. The sample consisted of PBMCs. The receptors were sampled from a woman aged 30 to 39 in good health and CMV-seronegative.

The V and J genes are TRBV7-2 and TRBJ1-3; D might be TRBD1 (6 bases). The CDR3 runs 15 residues. V lost 4 bases to trimming and J lost 4 bases, with 14 bases between them. The V gene's germline CDR1 is SGHTA and CDR2 FQGNSA. CDR3: CASSSQGSHGNTIYF. The CDR3 DNA follows: TGTGCCAGCAGCTCACAGGGATCTCACGGAAACACCATATATTTT.

DNA of the CDR3: TGTGCCAGCAGCCAGACAGGAGAGCAGTACTTC. Its translation: CASSQTGEQYF. This chain joins TRBV6-5 and TRBJ2-7; a weak D match, TRBD1 (6 bases). The ends were cut back, 6 bases at V and 7 bases at J, with 10 bases in the middle. Germline CDR1 is MNHEY and CDR2 is SVGAGI. This CDR3 contains 11 residues.

This clone occurred once. The junction and the germline gene differ at one end; a read error may be behind it. The V gene is TRBV7-9, the J gene TRBJ1-2; possible D gene TRBD1, 6 bases. Germline CDR1 SEHNR, CDR2 FQNEAQ (reference sequence). The CDR3 runs 16 residues. The DNA of the CDR3 is TGTTCCAGCAGAACCCAAGAGATAGGGGGAAGCGGCGGCTACACCTTC. It encodes CSSRTQEIGGSGGYTF.

The V call is TRBV4-2, the J call TRBJ2-7; D not certain. V dropped 0 bases and J dropped 1 base, with 13 bases sitting between them. The CDR3 runs to 16 residues. The germline gives CDR1 LGHNA, CDR2 YNFKEQ. CDR3 nucleotides: TGTGCCAGCAGCCAAGACGCCTTAGCTCGATCCTACGAGCAGTACTTC. It codes for CASSQDALARSYEQYF.

The rearrangement uses TRBV7-2 and TRBJ2-6; 7 nucleotides match TRBD2. The CDR3 loop spans 16 amino acids. The ends lost 5 bases at V and 1 base at J; junction bases unmatched: 5. CDR1 SGHTA and CDR2 FQGNSA come from the germline V gene. This CDR3 is CASSGSGGSGANVLTF. DNA of the CDR3: TGTGCCAGCAGCGGATCGGGGGGTTCTGGGGCCAACGTCCTGACTTTC.

This sequence joins TRBV30 and TRBJ1-1; the D gene is possibly TRBD1 (6 bases). V was cut by 8 bases and J by 11 bases, with 21 bases left in between. The CDR3 contains 12 residues. CDR1 is GTSNPN and CDR2 is SVGIG in the germline V gene (reference sequence). CDR3 sequence: CAGRGGRLGAFF. The DNA of the CDR3 is TGTGCCGGCCGAGGGGGACGGCTGGGCGCTTTCTTT. Combining the CDR3 with reference TRBV30 and TRBJ1-1 gives the whole variable domain SQTIHQWPATLVQPVGSPLSLECTVEGTSNPNLYWYRQAAGRGLQLLFYSVGIGQISSEVPQNLSASRPQDRQFILSSKKLLLSDSGFYLCAGRGGRLGAFFGQGTRLTVV.

The chain is built from TRBV5-1 and TRBJ1-6, with 9 bases aligning to TRBD1. Germline V gene lookup returns CDR1 SGHRS and CDR2 YFSETQ. J lost 3 bases, V lost 4 bases, and 2 bases had no gene match. The CDR3 has 15 residues. The CDR3 DNA is TGCGCCAGCAGCGCGGGACAGGGCTATAATTCACCCCTCCACTTT. Amino acids: CASSAGQGYNSPLHF.

The genes are TRBV5-8 and TRBJ2-2; 11 nucleotides line up with TRBD2. V was clipped by 6 bases and J by 1 base; unmatched bases: 5. CDR3 length: 16 amino acids. Germline CDR1 SGHTS, CDR2 YDEGEE. CDR3 amino acids: CASNHGTSGNTGELFF. CDR3 sequence (DNA): TGTGCCAGCAACCACGGGACTAGCGGGAACACCGGGGAGCTGTTTTTT. Together with reference TRBV5-8 and TRBJ2-2, the CDR3 gives the full variable domain: EAGVTQSPTHLIKTRGQQATLRCSPISGHTSVYWYQQALGLGLQFLLWYDEGEERNRGNFPPRFSGRQFPNYSSELNVNALELEDSALYLCASNHGTSGNTGELFFGEGSRLTVL.

The V and J genes are TRBV19 and TRBJ2-7; D unresolved. The CDR3 contains 15 residues. V lost 4 bases and J lost 2, with 15 bases in between. Germline lookup yields CDR1 LNHDA and CDR2 SQIVND (reference sequence). The CDR3, as DNA: TGTGCCAGTAGTACCCGCCCAGGATCGACCTACGAGCAGTACTTC. Amino acids: CASSTRPGSTYEQYF.

This chain uses TRBV27 with TRBJ2-1; TRBD2 matches 10 bases. This CDR3 spans 16 amino acids. The junction had 9 bases not matched to a gene; V was cut back by 5 bases and J by 5 bases. Germline lookup yields CDR1 MNHEY and CDR2 SMNVEV (reference sequence). CDR3 residues: CASSPLRAGGHNEQFF. In DNA form, the CDR3 reads TGTGCCAGCAGTCCCCTGCGAGCGGGAGGGCACAATGAGCAGTTCTTC.

The CDR3 spells CASSEGTGGDTEAFF. The DNA for the CDR3 is TGTGCCAGCTCAGAAGGGACAGGGGGCGACACTGAAGCTTTCTTT. The chain is built from TRBV18 and TRBJ1-1, with 12 bases fitting TRBD1. The CDR3 is 15 amino acids. Germline CDR1 and CDR2: KGHSH and LQKENI. V lost 5 bases, J lost 3 bases, and 4 bases stayed unmatched.

The chain uses TRBV4-3 and TRBJ2-1; 11 bases fit TRBD2. This CDR3 contains 16 residues. CDR1 LGHNA and CDR2 YSLEER come from the germline V gene. The V gene end was trimmed by 1 base and the J gene end by 7 bases; junction bases not matched to a gene: 6. CDR3 coding DNA: TGCGCCAGCAGCCAAGTGTTGGCTAGCGGGAGGAATGAGCAGTTCTTC. Translating it yields CASSQVLASGRNEQFF.

The chain recombines TRBV6-1 with TRBJ2-7, with 10 bases fitting TRBD1. The CDR3 has 13 residues. Germline V gene data show CDR1 as MNHNS and CDR2 as SASEGT. Germline trimming cut 7 bases from V and 3 bases from J; bases unmatched to any gene: 3. The CDR3 is CASTRDRGYEQYF. The CDR3 region has the DNA TGTGCCAGCACCCGGGACAGGGGCTACGAGCAGTACTTC.

This sequence joins TRBV6-1 and TRBJ1-1; 7 nucleotides match TRBD1. Germline V CDR1 and CDR2: MNHNS, SASEGT. This CDR3 spans 14 amino acids. Trimming removed 9 bases from V and 3 bases from J; junction bases left unmatched: 10. CDR3 DNA sequence: TGTGCCAGTTTGACCGGGACAGCATACACTGAAGCTTTCTTT. Protein: CASLTGTAYTEAFF.

The genes are TRBV7-9 and TRBJ2-1; TRBD2 aligns across 14 bases. The CDR3 consists of 15 residues. CDR1 is SEHNR and CDR2 is FQNEAQ in the germline V gene (reference sequence). V trimming: 1 base; J trimming: 10 bases; junction bases outside the gene matches: 3. CDR3 coding DNA: TGTGCCAGCAGCTTAGAGGGACTAGCGGGAGAGGAGCAGTTCTTC. This encodes CASSLEGLAGEEQFF.

CDR3: CASSDWTSWEGQYEQYF. The CDR3, as DNA: TGTGCCAGCAGTGATTGGACTTCGTGGGAGGGGCAGTACGAGCAGTACTTC. The genes are TRBV6-1 and TRBJ2-5; the match to TRBD2 covers 7 bases. The end of the DNA fits TRBJ2-7 better, so the J call may be wrong. The CDR3 runs 17 residues. CDR1 and CDR2 (germline): MNHNS, SASEGT.

J is TRBJ1-3 and V is TRBV15; D is uncertain. The CDR3 loop spans 15 amino acids. Germline V lookup: CDR1 LNHNV, CDR2 YYDKDF (reference sequence). Trimming left V 5 bases short and J 0 bases short, with 11 bases between. The DNA for the CDR3 is TGTGCCACCAGCCCGAGGCTTCCCTCTGGAAACACCATATATTTT. This codes for CATSPRLPSGNTIYF.

This clone was recorded once. The chain combines TRBV6-5 with TRBJ1-2; 9 positions agree with TRBD1. Per the germline V gene, CDR1 is MNHEY and CDR2 is SVGAGI. This CDR3 spans 15 amino acids. Losses at the gene ends were 4 bases for V and 2 bases for J; bases not matched to a gene: 5. CDR3 in amino acids: CASSSPGQGNYGYTF. CDR3 in DNA: TGTGCCAGCAGTTCCCCGGGACAGGGAAACTATGGCTACACCTTC.

The DNA of the CDR3 is TGCGCCAGCAGCGTTGGACTAGCGGGTACCCTTGGCGGAGAGACCCAGTACTTC. Protein: CASSVGLAGTLGGETQYF. V is TRBV5-1 and J is TRBJ2-5; 11 positions agree with TRBD2. The germline gives CDR1 SGHRS, CDR2 YFSETQ. The junction had 15 bases not matched to a gene; V was cut back by 4 bases and J by 4 bases. The CDR3 sequence is 18 residues long.

Here the CDR3 DNA reads TGTGCAAGTCGGCTTAAATACTATTCCTACGAGCAGTACTTC. This translates into CASRLKYYSYEQYF. V usage is TRBV12-2 and J usage is TRBJ2-7; the table's D gene call, TRBD2, was not cross checked with the DNA. TRBV12-2 is assigned pseudogene status. CDR3 length: 14 residues.